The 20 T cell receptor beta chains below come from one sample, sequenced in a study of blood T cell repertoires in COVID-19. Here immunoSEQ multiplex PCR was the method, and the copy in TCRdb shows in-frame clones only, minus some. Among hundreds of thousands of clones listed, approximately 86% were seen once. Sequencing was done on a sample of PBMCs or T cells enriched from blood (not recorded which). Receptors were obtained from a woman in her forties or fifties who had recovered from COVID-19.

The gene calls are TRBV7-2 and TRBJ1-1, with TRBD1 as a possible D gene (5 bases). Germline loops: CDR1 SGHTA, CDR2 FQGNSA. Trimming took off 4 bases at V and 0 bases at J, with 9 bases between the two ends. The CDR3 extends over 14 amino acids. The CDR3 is CASSYDRVNTEAFF. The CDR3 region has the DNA TGTGCCAGCAGCTACGACAGAGTGAACACTGAAGCTTTCTTT.

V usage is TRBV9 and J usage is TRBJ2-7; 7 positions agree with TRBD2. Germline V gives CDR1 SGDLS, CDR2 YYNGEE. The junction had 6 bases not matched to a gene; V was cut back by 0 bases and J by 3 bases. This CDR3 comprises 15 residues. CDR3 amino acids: CASSVGAGEGYEQYF. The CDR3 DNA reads TGTGCCAGCAGCGTAGGAGCTGGGGAGGGCTACGAGCAGTACTTC.

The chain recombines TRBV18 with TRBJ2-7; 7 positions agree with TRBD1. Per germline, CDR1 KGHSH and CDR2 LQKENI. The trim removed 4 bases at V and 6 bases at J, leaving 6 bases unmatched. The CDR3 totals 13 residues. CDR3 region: CASSLGQESEQYF. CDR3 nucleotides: TGTGCCAGCTCACTCGGACAGGAGAGCGAGCAGTACTTC.

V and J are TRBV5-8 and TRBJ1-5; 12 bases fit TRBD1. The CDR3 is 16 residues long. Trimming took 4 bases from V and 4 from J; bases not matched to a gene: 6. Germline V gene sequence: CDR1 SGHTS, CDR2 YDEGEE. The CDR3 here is CASSVPGQGANQPQHF. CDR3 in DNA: TGTGCCAGCAGCGTACCGGGACAGGGGGCGAATCAGCCCCAGCATTTT. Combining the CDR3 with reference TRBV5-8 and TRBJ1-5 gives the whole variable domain EAGVTQSPTHLIKTRGQQATLRCSPISGHTSVYWYQQALGLGLQFLLWYDEGEERNRGNFPPRFSGRQFPNYSSELNVNALELEDSALYLCASSVPGQGANQPQHFGDGTRLSIL.

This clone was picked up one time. The CDR3 loop reads CASSLKLGGTYEQYF. The CDR3 region has the DNA TGTGCCAGCAGCCTAAAACTGGGGGGAACCTACGAGCAGTACTTC. The V gene is TRBV28, the J gene TRBJ2-7; possibly TRBD2 for D (6 bases). The V gene lost 6 bases and the J gene lost 2 bases, with 17 bases spanning the gap. The germline CDR1 and CDR2 sequences are MDHEN and SYDVKM. This CDR3 has 15 residues.

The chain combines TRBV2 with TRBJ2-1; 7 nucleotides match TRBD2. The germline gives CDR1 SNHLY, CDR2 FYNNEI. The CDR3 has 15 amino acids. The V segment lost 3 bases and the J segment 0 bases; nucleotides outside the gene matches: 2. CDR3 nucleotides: TGTGCCAGCAGTGAGACGGGAGGCTCCTACAATGAGCAGTTCTTC. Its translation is CASSETGGSYNEQFF.

CDR3 in amino acids: CASSLGAPHGYEQYF. For the CDR3, the DNA is TGTGCCAGCAGCTTAGGGGCACCTCACGGCTACGAGCAGTACTTC. The V gene is TRBV7-2, the J gene TRBJ2-7, with unresolved D. From germline, CDR1 is SGHTA and CDR2 FQGNSA. This CDR3 comprises 15 residues. V was cut by 1 base and J by 3 bases, with 13 bases left in between.

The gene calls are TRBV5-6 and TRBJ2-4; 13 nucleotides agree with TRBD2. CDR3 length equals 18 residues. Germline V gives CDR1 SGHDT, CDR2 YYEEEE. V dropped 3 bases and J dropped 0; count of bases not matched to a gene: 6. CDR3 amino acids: CASSSGTSGILAKNIQYF. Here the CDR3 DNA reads TGTGCCAGCAGCTCCGGGACTAGCGGGATACTAGCCAAAAACATTCAGTACTTC.

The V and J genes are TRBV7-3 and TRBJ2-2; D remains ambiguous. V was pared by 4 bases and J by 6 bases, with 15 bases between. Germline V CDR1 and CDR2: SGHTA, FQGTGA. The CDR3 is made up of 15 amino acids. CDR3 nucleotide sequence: TGTGCCAGCAGCTCACACAATGACTGGTCCGGGGAGCTGTTTTTT. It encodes CASSSHNDWSGELFF.

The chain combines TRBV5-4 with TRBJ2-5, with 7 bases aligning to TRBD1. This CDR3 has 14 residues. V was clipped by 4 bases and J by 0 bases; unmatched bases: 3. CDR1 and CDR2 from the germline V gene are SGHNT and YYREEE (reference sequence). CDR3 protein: CASSKGQNQETQYF. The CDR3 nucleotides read TGTGCCAGCAGCAAGGGACAGAACCAAGAGACCCAGTACTTC.

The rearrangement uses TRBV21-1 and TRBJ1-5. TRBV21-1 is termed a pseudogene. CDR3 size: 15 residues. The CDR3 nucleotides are TGTGCCAGCAGCACTTTTAAGAGCCCCAATCAGCCCCAGCATTTT. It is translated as CASSTFKSPNQPQHF.

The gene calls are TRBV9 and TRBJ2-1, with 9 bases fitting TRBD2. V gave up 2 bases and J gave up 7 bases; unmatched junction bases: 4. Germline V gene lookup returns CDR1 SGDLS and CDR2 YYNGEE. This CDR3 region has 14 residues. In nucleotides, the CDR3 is TGTGCCAGCAGCGTGGCTAGCGGGAAGAATGAGCAGTTCTTC. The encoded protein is CASSVASGKNEQFF.

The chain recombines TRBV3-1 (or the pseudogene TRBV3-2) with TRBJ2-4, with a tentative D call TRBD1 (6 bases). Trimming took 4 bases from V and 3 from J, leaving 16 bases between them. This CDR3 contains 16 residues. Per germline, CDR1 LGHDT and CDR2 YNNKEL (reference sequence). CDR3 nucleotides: TGTGCCAGCAGCCTACAGGGCTTTCTTGGCAAAAACATTCAGTACTTC. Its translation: CASSLQGFLGKNIQYF.

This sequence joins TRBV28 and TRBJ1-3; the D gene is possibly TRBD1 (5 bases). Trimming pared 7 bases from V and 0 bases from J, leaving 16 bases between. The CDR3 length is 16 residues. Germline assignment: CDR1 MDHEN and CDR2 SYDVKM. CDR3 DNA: TGTGCCAGCAAATGGGGGGGACCCGGCTCTGGAAACACCATATATTTT. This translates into CASKWGGPGSGNTIYF.

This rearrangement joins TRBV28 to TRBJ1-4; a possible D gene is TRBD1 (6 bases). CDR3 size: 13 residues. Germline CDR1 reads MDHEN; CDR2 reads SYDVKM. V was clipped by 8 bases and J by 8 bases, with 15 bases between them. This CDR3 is CASSYAGEEKLFF. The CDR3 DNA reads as TGTGCCAGCTCCTACGCAGGGGAGGAAAAACTGTTTTTT. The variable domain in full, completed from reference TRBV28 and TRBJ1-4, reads DVKVTQSSRYLVKRTGEKVFLECVQDMDHENMFWYRQDPGLGLRLIYFSYDVKMKEKGDIPEGYSVSREKKERFSLILESASTNQTSMYLCASSYAGEEKLFFGSGTQLSVL.

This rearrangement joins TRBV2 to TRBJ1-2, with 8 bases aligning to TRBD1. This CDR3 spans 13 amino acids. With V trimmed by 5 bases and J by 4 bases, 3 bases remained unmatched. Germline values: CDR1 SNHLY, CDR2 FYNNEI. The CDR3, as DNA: TGTGCCAGCAGTTTACAGGGGGGCTATGGCTACACCTTC. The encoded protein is CASSLQGGYGYTF.

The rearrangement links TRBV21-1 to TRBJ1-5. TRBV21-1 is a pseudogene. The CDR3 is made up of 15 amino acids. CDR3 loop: CASSRTWRGNQPQHF. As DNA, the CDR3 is TGTGCCAGCAGCCGTACATGGCGGGGCAATCAGCCCCAGCATTTT.

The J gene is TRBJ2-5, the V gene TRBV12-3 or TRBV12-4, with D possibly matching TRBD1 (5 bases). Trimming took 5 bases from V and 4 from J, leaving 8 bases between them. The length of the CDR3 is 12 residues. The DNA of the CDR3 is TGTGCCAGCAGTGTAGGGGCAGAGACCCAGTACTTC. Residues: CASSVGAETQYF.

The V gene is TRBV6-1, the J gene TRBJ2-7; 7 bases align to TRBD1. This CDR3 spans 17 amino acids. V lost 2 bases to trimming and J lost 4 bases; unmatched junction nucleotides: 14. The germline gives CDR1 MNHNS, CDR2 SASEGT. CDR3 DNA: TGTGCCAGCAGTGAAACGGGGTGGGGGACAGTCTTTTACGAGCAGTACTTC. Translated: CASSETGWGTVFYEQYF.

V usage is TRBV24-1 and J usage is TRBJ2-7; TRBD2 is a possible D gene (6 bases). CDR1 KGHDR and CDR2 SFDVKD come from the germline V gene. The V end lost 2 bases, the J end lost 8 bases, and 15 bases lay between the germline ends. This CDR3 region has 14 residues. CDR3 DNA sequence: TGTGCCACCAGTGATTCAGCAGGGAGGAATAAGCAGTACTTC. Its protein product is CATSDSAGRNKQYF.